This T cell receptor beta chain was recorded in a study of human thymus T cells. Findings of the study overall: Apparent skewing of V and J gene usage characterized both thymic and blood repertoires.

Produced via immunoSEQ multiplex PCR; TCRdb's table is partial and in-frame only. Counted here are just over 45,000 clones, approximately 95% occurring once; the ten biggest clones make up 0.15% to 0.2%. The people who donated were healthy Finnish babies having corrective surgery for congenital heart defects. A roughly 0.45-1 mL peripheral blood aliquot was taken intraoperatively from four of eight donors. Genomic DNA was extracted from every available blood leukocyte. Notes on this clone: Its matching antigen is unknown.

Germline-derived CDR1 and CDR2 are MGHRA and YSYEKL. Trimming took 1 base from V and 7 from J; bases not matched to a gene: 6. The length of the CDR3 is 15 residues. The chain joins TRBV4-1 to TRBJ1-4; 7 bases match TRBD1. The sample was blood. The receptor was isolated from a girl under three years old with a congenital heart defect but otherwise immunologically healthy. The CDR3 nucleotides are TGCGCCAGCAGCCAAGCACTGACAGGGCTTGAAAAACTGTTTTTT. Encoded protein: CASSQALTGLEKLFF.